These 26 T cell receptor beta chains originate from one sample sequenced in a study of blood T cell repertoires in COVID-19. Assay: immunoSEQ multiplex PCR; the TCRdb copy retains only in-frame clones and omits some. The sample shows about 200,000 clones, more than 70% of them seen only once. The sample comprised peripheral blood. The receptors derive from a woman aged 45-59 years with acute or convalescent COVID-19.

The chain joins TRBV24-1 to TRBJ2-2; 11 bases are shared with TRBD1. The junction had 9 bases not matched to a gene; V was cut back by 9 bases and J by 4 bases. The CDR3 runs to 16 residues. The germline V gene encodes CDR1 KGHDR and CDR2 SFDVKD. The CDR3 loop is CATGPGTGGFTGELFF. In DNA form, the CDR3 reads TGTGCCACCGGGCCAGGGACAGGGGGGTTCACCGGGGAGCTGTTTTTT.

In this sample, this clone turned up once. Other DNA sequences in the sample encode the same CDR3. The chain combines TRBV6-5 with TRBJ2-3; D is perhaps TRBD1 (6 bases). CDR1 is MNHEY and CDR2 is SVGAGI in the germline V gene. Trimming cost V 0 bases and J 3 bases, with 13 bases left between them. The CDR3 is 16 amino acids. Here the CDR3 DNA reads TGTGCCAGCAGTTACTCGTTTGGGACAAGTACAGATACGCAGTATTTT. Its protein is CASSYSFGTSTDTQYF.

The V and J genes are TRBV5-6 and TRBJ1-5; weak D call: TRBD1 (6 bases). This CDR3 region has 15 residues. Trimming removed 4 bases from V and 7 bases from J, with 18 bases in between. CDR1 is SGHDT, CDR2 YYEEEE, per germline. The chain's CDR3 is CASSRGLQGLQPQHF. For the CDR3, the DNA is TGTGCCAGCAGCCGGGGGTTACAGGGACTACAGCCCCAGCATTTT.

V is TRBV24-1 and J is TRBJ2-5, with a tentative D call TRBD2 (5 bases). The V gene's germline CDR1 is KGHDR and CDR2 SFDVKD. This CDR3 comprises 15 residues. V lost 2 bases to trimming and J lost 4 bases, with 13 bases between them. The CDR3 is CATSDSRTRGETQYF. For the CDR3, the DNA is TGTGCCACCAGTGATTCGCGTACCCGGGGAGAGACCCAGTACTTC.

The rearrangement uses TRBV5-1 and TRBJ1-1; perhaps TRBD1 as D (5 bases). The V and J ends lost 2 bases and 0 bases respectively, with 8 bases between them. The CDR3 runs 14 residues. Per germline, CDR1 SGHRS and CDR2 YFSETQ. CDR3 DNA: TGCGCCAGCAGCTTCCAGGGCATGAACACTGAAGCTTTCTTT. Translation gives CASSFQGMNTEAFF.

V gene TRBV29-1 combines with J gene TRBJ2-3; D unresolved. Per germline, CDR1 SQVTM and CDR2 ANQGSEA. This CDR3 comprises 13 residues. The V and J ends lost 3 bases and 5 bases respectively, with 12 bases between them. CDR3 protein: CSVEPRMVDTQYF. The CDR3 nucleotides read TGCAGCGTTGAGCCTAGGATGGTAGATACGCAGTATTTT.

This clone showed up just a few times. The chain employs TRBV7-2 and TRBJ1-1; D gene uncertain. The CDR3 sequence is 12 residues long. V lost 0 bases, J lost 8 bases, and 7 bases lay in between. In germline, CDR1 is SGHTA, CDR2 FQGNSA. The CDR3 nucleotides read TGTGCCAGCAGCTTAGCTCGAGTGGAAGCTTTCTTT. Residues: CASSLARVEAFF.

V usage is TRBV28 and J usage is TRBJ2-7; D is perhaps TRBD1 (5 bases). CDR3 size: 14 residues. Germline-derived CDR1 and CDR2 are MDHEN and SYDVKM. Trimming removed 6 bases at V and 3 bases at J, with 15 bases between. DNA of the CDR3: TGTGCCAGCAGAACATTTGGGCAGGGCTACGAGCAGTACTTC. This sequence encodes CASRTFGQGYEQYF.

This clone was detected only once. The gene calls are TRBV10-2 and TRBJ2-1; D is undetermined. Per germline, CDR1 WSHSY and CDR2 SAAADI. The CDR3 is 15 amino acids. The V end lost 2 bases, the J end lost 1 base, and 9 bases lay between the germline ends. The CDR3 region is CASSEGSGSYNEQFF. The CDR3 DNA follows: TGCGCCAGCAGTGAGGGGTCGGGTTCCTACAATGAGCAGTTCTTC.

The chain joins TRBV28 to TRBJ2-7, with D tentatively TRBD2 (6 bases). Between the trimmed V and J ends, which lost 1 base and 0 bases, there was a span of 7 bases. The germline V gene encodes CDR1 MDHEN and CDR2 SYDVKM. The CDR3 has 14 residues. The CDR3 coding sequence is TGTGCCAGCAGTTTATTGCGGGACTCCTACGAGCAGTACTTC. It translates to CASSLLRDSYEQYF.

V usage is TRBV30 and J usage is TRBJ1-3; D call uncertain. The CDR3 is 16 residues long. Germline assignment: CDR1 GTSNPN and CDR2 SVGIG (reference sequence). Trimming left V 5 bases short and J 0 bases short, with 17 bases between. Here the CDR3 reads CAWAFGEGHSGNTIYF. The CDR3 region has the DNA TGTGCCTGGGCGTTCGGGGAAGGGCACTCTGGAAACACCATATATTTT.

The chain carries TRBV28 and TRBJ1-2; a possible D gene is TRBD1 (5 bases). The CDR3 covers 14 residues. V lost 5 bases to trimming and J lost 5 bases, with 15 bases between them. Germline V gene data show CDR1 as MDHEN and CDR2 as SYDVKM. Here the CDR3 reads CASSNSGTLYGYTF. The CDR3 nucleotides are TGTGCCAGCAGTAACTCGGGGACTTTATATGGCTACACCTTC.

V is TRBV5-1 and J is TRBJ2-5; maybe TRBD2 (6 bases). CDR1 is SGHRS, CDR2 YFSETQ, per germline. The CDR3 spans 17 residues. V lost 0 bases and J 0 bases, leaving 15 bases between the germline ends. This CDR3 is CASSLEGSLAYQETQYF. For the CDR3, the DNA is TGCGCCAGCAGCTTGGAGGGGTCGCTAGCGTACCAAGAGACCCAGTACTTC.

The CDR3 DNA follows: TGTGCCATCAGTGGTGAGCTTCGGAACACTGAAGCTTTCTTT. It specifies CAISGELRNTEAFF. The rearrangement joins TRBV10-3 to TRBJ1-1, with D hard to call. Germline V gives CDR1 ENHRY, CDR2 SYGVKD. V lost 4 bases to trimming and J lost 1 base, with 10 bases between them. The CDR3 sequence is 14 residues long.

This rearrangement joins TRBV5-5 to TRBJ1-3; weak D call: TRBD1 (5 bases). V lost 1 base to trimming and J lost 0 bases, with 8 bases between them. The CDR3 loop spans 15 amino acids. CDR1 SGHKS and CDR2 YYEKEE come from the germline V gene (reference sequence). CDR3 residues: CASSLTGPSGNTIYF. Written as DNA, the CDR3 is TGTGCCAGCAGCTTGACAGGCCCCTCTGGAAACACCATATATTTT.

V gene TRBV5-4 combines with J gene TRBJ1-4; D may be TRBD1 (6 bases). Trimming cost V 4 bases and J 8 bases, with 9 bases left between them. Germline V gene sequence: CDR1 SGHNT, CDR2 YYREEE (reference sequence). There are 12 residues in the CDR3. CDR3 loop: CASSLDREKLFF. The CDR3 DNA reads TGTGCCAGCAGCCTGGACAGAGAAAAACTGTTTTTT.

This chain links TRBV10-3 with TRBJ1-3; possible D gene TRBD1, 6 bases. Deletions cut 3 bases from V and 0 bases from J, with 9 bases between. In germline, CDR1 is ENHRY, CDR2 SYGVKD. The CDR3 runs 15 residues. The DNA of the CDR3 is TGTGCCATCAGTGAACAGGGCATCTCTGGAAACACCATATATTTT. Its translation is CAISEQGISGNTIYF.

This sequence joins TRBV29-1 and TRBJ1-2, with 10 bases fitting TRBD1. Germline assignment: CDR1 SQVTM and CDR2 ANQGSEA. Trimming at V came to 5 bases and at J to 5 bases, leaving 5 bases not matched to a gene. The CDR3 contains 13 residues. The CDR3 DNA reads as TGCAGCGTTCCCCGACAGGGGGCTTATGGCTACACCTTC. It specifies CSVPRQGAYGYTF.

J is TRBJ1-4 and V is TRBV11-2; D call uncertain. In germline, CDR1 is SGHAT, CDR2 FQNNGV. The germline V and J ends were trimmed by 5 bases and 8 bases, with 21 bases remaining between them. The CDR3 runs to 16 residues. CDR3 region: CASSPFKATGGEKLFF. The CDR3 region has the DNA TGTGCCAGCAGCCCATTTAAAGCCACCGGAGGGGAAAAACTGTTTTTT.

On this clone: At the DNA level, this CDR3 is encoded by other sequences in the same sample as well. The chain has TRBV19 and TRBJ1-1, with TRBD1 as a possible D gene (5 bases). Germline-derived CDR1 and CDR2 are LNHDA and SQIVND (reference sequence). The CDR3 covers 13 residues. The V end was cut by 5 bases, the J end by 3 bases, with 10 bases between. The CDR3 bases are TGTGCCAGTAGTTTCACAGGAGACACTGAAGCTTTCTTT. This encodes CASSFTGDTEAFF.

The V gene is TRBV28, the J gene TRBJ1-5, with 7 bases fitting TRBD1. The CDR3 has 17 amino acids. Germline V lookup: CDR1 MDHEN, CDR2 SYDVKM. The V segment lost 3 bases and the J segment 0 bases; nucleotides outside the gene matches: 8. The CDR3 protein is CASSFPTGVISNQPQHF. CDR3 nucleotides: TGTGCCAGCAGTTTCCCCACAGGGGTAATTAGCAATCAGCCCCAGCATTTT.

This sequence joins TRBV5-1 and TRBJ2-1; perhaps TRBD1 as D (6 bases). V lost 0 bases, J lost 9 bases, and 19 bases lay in between. Germline loops: CDR1 SGHRS, CDR2 YFSETQ. The CDR3 has 16 residues. CDR3 sequence (DNA): TGCGCCAGCAGCTTGGCCGGGGCAGGGATACAGGGTGAGCAGTTCTTC. It specifies CASSLAGAGIQGEQFF. Combining the CDR3 with reference TRBV5-1 and TRBJ2-1 gives the whole variable domain KAGVTQTPRYLIKTRGQQVTLSCSPISGHRSVSWYQQTPGQGLQFLFEYFSETQRNKGNFPGRFSGRQFSNSRSEMNVSTLELGDSALYLCASSLAGAGIQGEQFFGPGTRLTVL.

The chain carries TRBV7-2 and TRBJ1-2; D possibly corresponds to TRBD1 (6 bases). Between the trimmed V and J ends, which lost 0 bases and 3 bases, there was a span of 11 bases. CDR1 is SGHTA and CDR2 is FQGNSA in the germline V gene. The CDR3 sequence is 15 residues long. In nucleotides, the CDR3 is TGTGCCAGCAGCTTAGCGTCGGACAGAGACTATGGCTACACCTTC. Translating it yields CASSLASDRDYGYTF.

The gene calls are TRBV3-1 (or the pseudogene TRBV3-2) and TRBJ2-2; D not certain. Germline lookup yields CDR1 LGHDT and CDR2 YNNKEL (reference sequence). The CDR3 loop spans 13 amino acids. Trimming removed 4 bases at V and 8 bases at J, with 11 bases between. This chain's CDR3 is CASSLFLGGELFF. CDR3 bases: TGTGCCAGCAGCCTATTTCTCGGGGGGGAGCTGTTTTTT.

This clone was observed a single time. The genes are TRBV2 and TRBJ2-7; TRBD2 might be the D (5 bases). V was cut by 6 bases and J by 1 base, with 7 bases left in between. Per the germline V gene, CDR1 is SNHLY and CDR2 is FYNNEI. The CDR3 has 12 amino acids. CDR3 in amino acids: CASRLDSYEQYF. For the CDR3, the DNA is TGTGCCAGCAGACTAGATTCCTACGAGCAGTACTTC.

The gene calls are TRBV19 and TRBJ1-5, with D possibly matching TRBD1 (6 bases). V lost 6 bases and J 0 bases, leaving 12 bases between the germline ends. There are 15 residues in the CDR3. The germline V gene encodes CDR1 LNHDA and CDR2 SQIVND (reference sequence). The CDR3 nucleotides are TGTGCCAGTAGCATTGGGACACTTAGCAATCAGCCCCAGCATTTT. Translated, it gives CASSIGTLSNQPQHF. Complete variable domain (other parts from reference TRBV19 and TRBJ1-5): DGGITQSPKYLFRKEGQNVTLSCEQNLNHDAMYWYRQDPGQGLRLIYYSQIVNDFQKGDIAEGYSVSREKKESFPLTVTSAQKNPTAFYLCASSIGTLSNQPQHFGDGTRLSIL.